The 20 T cell receptor beta chains presented below share a single source sample, sequenced in a study of T-cell memory formation after mild COVID-19. TCRdb itself ran the 5' RACE reads through MiXCR, one entry per CDR3 protein. The sample holds some 450,000 distinct CDR3 sequences, roughly 18% seen once. Specimen: PBMCs or a T cell subset sorted from them (not recorded which). These receptors were taken from a man between 18 and 35 years old who had mild COVID-19 (a few samples of this study predate the infection). Cell type and time point are not known.

This clonotype was observed a few times. The DNA of the CDR3 is TGTGCCAGCTCACTGGTGGGACAGGGGCCCGGGGAGCAGTACTTC. It is translated as CASSLVGQGPGEQYF. This sequence joins TRBV18 and TRBJ2-7; TRBD1 agrees at 10 bases. Germline V gene lookup returns CDR1 KGHSH and CDR2 LQKENI. The ends lost 4 bases at V and 7 bases at J; junction bases unmatched: 10. The CDR3 runs to 15 residues.

This clonotype was picked up a small number of times. The chain couples TRBV6-5 to TRBJ1-1; D is uncertain. Trimming cost V 2 bases and J 2 bases, with 6 bases left between them. The germline CDR1 and CDR2 sequences are MNHEY and SVGAGI. The CDR3 is made up of 13 amino acids. CDR3 nucleotides: TGTGCCAGCAGTTACAACCTAAACACTGAAGCTTTCTTT. It codes for CASSYNLNTEAFF.

The V and J genes are TRBV5-1 and TRBJ2-5; D ambiguous. CDR1 SGHRS and CDR2 YFSETQ come from the germline V gene. The V and J ends lost 5 bases and 1 base respectively, with 12 bases between them. This CDR3 has 14 amino acids. The CDR3 is CASSYGPSQETQYF. The CDR3 nucleotides read TGCGCCAGCAGTTATGGACCCAGCCAAGAGACCCAGTACTTC.

This chain uses TRBV28 with TRBJ1-5, with TRBD1 as a possible D gene (5 bases). This CDR3 is built from 15 residues. Trimming removed 3 bases at V and 1 base at J, with 10 bases between. From germline, CDR1 is MDHEN and CDR2 SYDVKM. CDR3 sequence reads: CASSFRQISNQPQHF. CDR3 DNA sequence: TGTGCCAGCAGTTTTCGACAGATAAGCAATCAGCCCCAGCATTTT.

This clonotype has a handful of counts. The gene calls are TRBV29-1 and TRBJ2-7; D gene uncertain. This CDR3 is built from 12 residues. Per the germline V gene, CDR1 is SQVTM and CDR2 is ANQGSEA. Trimming took off 1 base at V and 6 bases at J, with 10 bases between the two ends. The CDR3 DNA reads as TGCAGCGTTGAAGTCCAGGCGACCGAGCAGTACTTC. Protein sequence: CSVEVQATEQYF.

This chain uses TRBV27 with TRBJ2-5; 9 bases match TRBD2. Germline CDR1 and CDR2: MNHEY and SMNVEV (reference sequence). The CDR3 has 16 residues. Trimming took 5 bases from V and 4 from J; bases not matched to a gene: 11. The CDR3 is CASSLLPLAGRETQYF. As DNA, the CDR3 is TGTGCCAGCAGTCTCCTCCCCCTAGCGGGGAGAGAGACCCAGTACTTC.

The chain has TRBV5-1 and TRBJ2-3, with 8 bases fitting TRBD1. Germline CDR1 SGHRS, CDR2 YFSETQ. V lost 6 bases to trimming and J lost 1 base; unmatched junction nucleotides: 4. The length of the CDR3 is 14 residues. CDR3 in amino acids: CASKPGQGTDTQYF. The CDR3 DNA reads as TGCGCCAGCAAGCCGGGACAGGGCACAGATACGCAGTATTTT.

The chain employs TRBV7-2 and TRBJ2-7, with D possibly being TRBD1 (5 bases). CDR1 is SGHTA and CDR2 is FQGNSA in the germline V gene. V was shortened by 3 bases and J by 6 bases, with 12 bases between the two germline ends. The CDR3 consists of 13 residues. The CDR3 sequence is CASSLAQGSEQYV. CDR3 DNA sequence: TGTGCCAGCAGCTTGGCCCAGGGCTCCGAGCAGTACGTC.

This sequence joins TRBV15 and TRBJ1-5; 9 positions agree with TRBD1. CDR1 is LNHNV, CDR2 YYDKDF, per germline (reference sequence). The CDR3 totals 15 residues. Trimming took 6 bases from V and 4 from J; bases not matched to a gene: 7. CDR3 protein: CATSRTGVSNQPQHF. The DNA of the CDR3 is TGTGCCACCAGTCGGACAGGGGTCTCGAATCAGCCCCAGCATTTT. The full variable domain, completed using reference TRBV15 and TRBJ1-5, is DAMVIQNPRYQVTQFGKPVTLSCSQTLNHNVMYWYQQKSSQAPKLLFHYYDKDFNNEADTPDNFQSRRPNTSFCFLDIRSPGLGDTAMYLCATSRTGVSNQPQHFGDGTRLSIL.

This clonotype was detected ten times or more. The chain recombines TRBV6-5 with TRBJ2-7, with no clear D. This CDR3 has 12 residues. The germline gives CDR1 MNHEY, CDR2 SVGAGI. The V end was cut by 0 bases, the J end by 6 bases, with 6 bases between. The CDR3 loop reads CASSYSNVEQYF. The DNA for the CDR3 is TGTGCCAGCAGTTACTCGAACGTCGAGCAGTACTTC.

The chain joins TRBV5-1 to TRBJ2-5, with D perhaps matching TRBD1 or TRBD2 (7 bases each). This CDR3 is built from 14 residues. V lost 4 bases to trimming and J lost 3 bases, with 13 bases between them. CDR1 is SGHRS and CDR2 is YFSETQ in the germline V gene. The CDR3 here is CASSPGGQKETQYF. The CDR3 region has the DNA TGCGCCAGCAGCCCGGGGGGACAGAAAGAGACCCAGTACTTC. Drawing the rest from reference TRBV5-1 and TRBJ2-5, the complete variable domain is KAGVTQTPRYLIKTRGQQVTLSCSPISGHRSVSWYQQTPGQGLQFLFEYFSETQRNKGNFPGRFSGRQFSNSRSEMNVSTLELGDSALYLCASSPGGQKETQYFGPGTRLLVL.

This chain connects TRBV5-1 to TRBJ1-4; 8 positions agree with TRBD1. The CDR3 extends over 14 amino acids. The V gene's germline CDR1 is SGHRS and CDR2 YFSETQ. The junction had 8 bases not matched to a gene; V was cut back by 5 bases and J by 8 bases. CDR3 sequence reads: CASRGQGSWEKLFF. CDR3 in DNA: TGCGCCAGCAGAGGACAGGGCAGTTGGGAAAAACTGTTTTTT.

There are a few counts of this clonotype. This chain connects TRBV28 to TRBJ1-1, with 7 positions matching TRBD1. Unmatched junction bases numbered 6, after V lost 11 bases and J lost 6 bases. There are 11 residues in the CDR3. Germline V lookup: CDR1 MDHEN, CDR2 SYDVKM. The CDR3 nucleotides are TGTGCCGCGACAGGGTTTGCTGAAGCTTTCTTT. The encoded protein is CAATGFAEAFF.

This clonotype was detected a few times. The rearrangement links TRBV12-3 or TRBV12-4 to TRBJ2-3; 7 bases fit TRBD2. There are 15 residues in the CDR3. The trim removed 5 bases at V and 6 bases at J, leaving 11 bases unmatched. The CDR3 reads CASSGGGTLGDTQYF. The CDR3 DNA reads as TGTGCCAGCAGTGGGGGGGGGACCCTTGGGGATACGCAGTATTTT.

This chain links TRBV25-1 with TRBJ2-7; D unclear. The CDR3 is 13 amino acids. V was pared by 11 bases and J by 0 bases, with 14 bases between. The germline V gene encodes CDR1 MGHDK and CDR2 SYGVNS. The CDR3 coding sequence is TGTGCCTCCGCTAGGACGGCCTCCTACGAGCAGTACTTC. It codes for CASARTASYEQYF.

This clonotype turned up a few times. This chain uses TRBV12-3 or TRBV12-4 with TRBJ2-6, with D unclear. The CDR3 runs to 14 residues. V lost 11 bases and J lost 0, with 11 bases in between. CDR3 bases: TGTGCCTCCCAGGACCGCTCTGGGGCCAACGTCCTGACTTTC. As protein: CASQDRSGANVLTF.

The table lists this clonotype with a few counts. The chain carries TRBV7-2 and TRBJ2-2; D possibly corresponds to TRBD1 (6 bases). Germline CDR1 is SGHTA and CDR2 is FQGNSA. The CDR3 covers 14 residues. V was cut by 4 bases and J by 5 bases, with 11 bases left in between. Here the CDR3 DNA reads TGTGCCAGCAGCTCAGGGGTCTTGACCGGGGAGCTGTTTTTT. The encoded protein is CASSSGVLTGELFF.

The sample holds many counts of this clonotype. The genes are TRBV5-1 and TRBJ2-1, with 7 bases lining up with TRBD1. J lost 1 base, V lost 4 bases, and 5 bases had no gene match. Germline CDR1 and CDR2: SGHRS and YFSETQ. The CDR3 runs 15 residues. This CDR3 is CASSQGVLSYNEQFF. The CDR3, as DNA: TGCGCCAGCAGCCAGGGGGTACTATCCTACAATGAGCAGTTCTTC.

The V call is TRBV19, the J call TRBJ2-7, with D tentatively TRBD1 (5 bases). Germline CDR1 and CDR2: LNHDA and SQIVND (reference sequence). Trimming stripped 2 bases from V and 5 bases from J, with 10 bases between. This CDR3 is built from 13 residues. CDR3 DNA: TGTGCCAGTAGTATAAACCCAGGGAACGAGCAGTACTTC. This sequence encodes CASSINPGNEQYF.

The gene calls are TRBV9 and TRBJ2-1, with a weak D call TRBD2 (7 bases). CDR1 SGDLS and CDR2 YYNGEE come from the germline V gene. Trimming stripped 0 bases from V and 0 bases from J, with 13 bases between. The CDR3 is 17 residues long. The CDR3 loop reads CASSVVRGANSYNEQFF. CDR3 nucleotide sequence: TGTGCCAGCAGCGTAGTTCGGGGGGCTAACTCCTACAATGAGCAGTTCTTC.